These 9 T cell receptor beta chains share one sample of origin, sequenced in a study of T cell repertoires in ileal Crohn's disease (dated by TCRdb to about 2019). The library was produced with the immunoSEQ multiplex PCR assay. The source is immuneACCESS, and TCRdb retained only in-frame sequences with V and J called. Part of the clones is not carried over; for the studies checked, unresolved V genes explain less than half of this, and the remainder is unexplained. Counted in this sample were roughly 13,000 clones; around 84% of them appeared once. In total, the top ten clones hold about 4.5% of the sample. The sample comprised ileal tissue. These receptors were obtained from an adult with Crohn's disease.

The chain uses TRBV27 and TRBJ1-6; D gene unclear. The length of the CDR3 is 16 residues. Germline V gene lookup returns CDR1 MNHEY and CDR2 SMNVEV (reference sequence). V was trimmed by 0 bases and J by 1 base, leaving 7 bases between them. The CDR3 region has the DNA TGTGCCAGCAGTTTATCACGGGTTTCCTATAATTCACCCCTCCACTTT. It specifies CASSLSRVSYNSPLHF.

DNA for the CDR3: TGTGCCAGCACCCCCTTCGCGGACACTTTCTTTTACGAGCAGTACTTC. Translating it yields CASTPFADTFFYEQYF. This chain joins TRBV9 and TRBJ2-7; a possible D gene is TRBD1 (5 bases). Trimming pared 6 bases from V and 4 bases from J, leaving 23 bases between. Germline assignment: CDR1 SGDLS and CDR2 YYNGEE. This CDR3 spans 16 amino acids. Variable domain in full (rest from reference TRBV9 and TRBJ2-7): DSGVTQTPKHLITATGQRVTLRCSPRSGDLSVYWYQQSLDQGLQFLIQYYNGEERAKGNILERFSAQQFPDLHSELNLSSLELGDSALYFCASTPFADTFFYEQYFGPGTRLTVT.

The chain uses TRBV27 and TRBJ2-1, with 7 positions matching TRBD2. With V trimmed by 3 bases and J by 10 bases, 12 bases remained unmatched. The CDR3 has 15 amino acids. Per the germline V gene, CDR1 is MNHEY and CDR2 is SMNVEV (reference sequence). The CDR3 sequence is CASSLVPGLNREQFF. For the CDR3, the DNA is TGTGCCAGCAGTTTGGTTCCGGGACTAAATCGCGAGCAGTTCTTC.

This chain connects TRBV6-1 to TRBJ1-2; D is unclear. The germline V gene has CDR1 MNHNS and CDR2 SASEGT. The CDR3 is 14 residues long. V dropped 0 bases and J dropped 5 bases, with 10 bases sitting between them. CDR3 in amino acids: CASSEAETSYGYTF. CDR3 in DNA: TGTGCCAGCAGTGAAGCCGAGACATCTTATGGCTACACCTTC.

The chain recombines TRBV11-2 with TRBJ2-7; TRBD1 agrees at 10 bases. Trimming at V came to 5 bases and at J to 0 bases, leaving 4 bases not matched to a gene. Germline V gene lookup returns CDR1 SGHAT and CDR2 FQNNGV. The CDR3 covers 15 residues. CDR3 nucleotides: TGTGCCAGCAGCAGCCGGGACAGGGGCTCCTACGAGCAGTACTTC. Its protein product is CASSSRDRGSYEQYF.

This sequence joins TRBV19 and TRBJ2-7; 9 bases fit TRBD1. CDR3 length: 14 residues. V shed 3 bases, J shed 3 bases, and the junction held 3 bases outside the gene matches. The germline CDR1 and CDR2 sequences are LNHDA and SQIVND (reference sequence). The CDR3 spells CASSMTGGNYEQYF. The DNA for the CDR3 is TGTGCCAGTAGTATGACAGGGGGTAACTACGAGCAGTACTTC.

This chain joins TRBV5-1 and TRBJ1-1; 7 bases map to TRBD1. The CDR3 is 18 residues long. The V segment lost 0 bases and the J segment 1 base; nucleotides outside the gene matches: 12. Germline V lookup: CDR1 SGHRS, CDR2 YFSETQ. DNA for the CDR3: TGCGCCAGCAGCTTGGCACCAACGAAGACAGGGAAGAACACTGAAGCTTTCTTT. It codes for CASSLAPTKTGKNTEAFF.

V gene TRBV4-1 combines with J gene TRBJ1-2, with D perhaps TRBD1 (6 bases). The V gene's germline CDR1 is MGHRA and CDR2 YSYEKL. The V gene lost 2 bases and the J gene lost 5 bases, with 15 bases spanning the gap. This CDR3 is built from 15 residues. This CDR3 is CASSQTQTGGYGYTF. For the CDR3, the DNA is TGCGCCAGCAGCCAAACCCAGACAGGAGGATATGGCTACACCTTC.

This clone was detected only a few times. The genes are TRBV30 and TRBJ1-6, with D possibly being TRBD1 (5 bases). CDR3 size: 13 residues. V dropped 1 base and J dropped 13 bases, with 14 bases sitting between them. Germline CDR1 and CDR2: GTSNPN and SVGIG (reference sequence). This CDR3 reads CAWSALDGGPLHF. The CDR3 DNA sequence: TGTGCCTGGAGTGCCCTAGACGGGGGGCCCCTCCACTTT.